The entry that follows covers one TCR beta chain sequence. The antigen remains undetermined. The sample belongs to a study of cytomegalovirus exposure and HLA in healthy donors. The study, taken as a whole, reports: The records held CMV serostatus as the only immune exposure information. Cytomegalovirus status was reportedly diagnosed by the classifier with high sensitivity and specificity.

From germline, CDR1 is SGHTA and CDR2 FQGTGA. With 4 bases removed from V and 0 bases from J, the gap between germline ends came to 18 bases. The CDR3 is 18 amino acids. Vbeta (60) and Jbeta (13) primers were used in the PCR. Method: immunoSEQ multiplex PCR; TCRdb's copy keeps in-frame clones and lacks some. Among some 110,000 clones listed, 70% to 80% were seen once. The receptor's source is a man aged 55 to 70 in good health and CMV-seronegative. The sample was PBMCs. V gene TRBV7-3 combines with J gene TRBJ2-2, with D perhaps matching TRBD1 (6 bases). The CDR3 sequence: CASSSYPVGTTNTGELFF. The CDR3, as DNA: TGTGCCAGCAGCTCATACCCGGTCGGGACAACGAACACCGGGGAGCTGTTTTTT.